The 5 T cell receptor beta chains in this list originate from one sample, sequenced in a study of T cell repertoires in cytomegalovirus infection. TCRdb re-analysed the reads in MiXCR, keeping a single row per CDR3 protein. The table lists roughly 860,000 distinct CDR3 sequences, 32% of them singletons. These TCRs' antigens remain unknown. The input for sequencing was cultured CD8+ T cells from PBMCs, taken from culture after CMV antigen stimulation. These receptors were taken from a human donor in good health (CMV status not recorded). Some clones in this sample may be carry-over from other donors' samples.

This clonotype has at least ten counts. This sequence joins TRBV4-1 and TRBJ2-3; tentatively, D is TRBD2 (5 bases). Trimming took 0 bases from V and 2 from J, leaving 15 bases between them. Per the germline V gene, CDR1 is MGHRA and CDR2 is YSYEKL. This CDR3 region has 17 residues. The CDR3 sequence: CASSQESRGYITDTQYF. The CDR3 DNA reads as TGCGCCAGCAGCCAAGAAAGCCGGGGTTATATCACAGATACGCAGTATTTT.

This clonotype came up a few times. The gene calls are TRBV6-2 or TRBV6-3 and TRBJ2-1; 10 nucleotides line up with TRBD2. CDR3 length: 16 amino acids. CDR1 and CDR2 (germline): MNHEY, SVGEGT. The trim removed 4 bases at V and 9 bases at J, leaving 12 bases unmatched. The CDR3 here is CASSFLLERGGVEQFF. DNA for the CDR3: TGTGCCAGCAGTTTCCTCTTGGAGCGGGGGGGGGTTGAGCAGTTCTTC.

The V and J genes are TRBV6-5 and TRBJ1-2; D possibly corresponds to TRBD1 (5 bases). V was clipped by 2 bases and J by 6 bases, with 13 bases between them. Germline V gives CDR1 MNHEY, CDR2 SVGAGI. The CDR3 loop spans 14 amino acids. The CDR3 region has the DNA TGTGCCAGCAGTTACATCGGACAAGGGGATGGCTACACCTTC. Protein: CASSYIGQGDGYTF.

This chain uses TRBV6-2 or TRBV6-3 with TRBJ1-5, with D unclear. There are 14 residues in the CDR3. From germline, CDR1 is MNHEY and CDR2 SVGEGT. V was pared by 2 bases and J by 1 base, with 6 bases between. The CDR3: CASSYAQSNQPQHF. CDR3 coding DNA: TGTGCCAGCAGTTACGCACAAAGCAATCAGCCCCAGCATTTT.

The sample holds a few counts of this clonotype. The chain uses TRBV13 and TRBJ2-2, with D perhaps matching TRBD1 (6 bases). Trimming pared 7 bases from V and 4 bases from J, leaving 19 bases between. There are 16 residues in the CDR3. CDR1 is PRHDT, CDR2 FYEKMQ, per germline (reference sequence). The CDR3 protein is CASTPGDGPTTGELFF. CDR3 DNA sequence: TGTGCCAGCACTCCAGGGGACGGCCCTACCACCGGGGAGCTGTTTTTT.